This TCR beta chain was found in a study of early T cells in non-severe SARS-CoV-2 infection (dated by TCRdb to the early 2020s). Notes on the research overall: Because TCR sequencing was done on bulk RNA from unsorted whole blood, the alpha and beta chains could not be paired.

Library preparation was by 5' RACE. The data were produced on a NextSeq 500. Unique molecular identifiers were attached to individual cDNA molecules in the TCR library protocol so that sequencing error and PCR bias could be corrected. Both TCR alpha and beta chains were sequenced, and tight co-correlation was observed between alpha and beta sequence abundances in each sample. As for the original processing: V gene, J gene and CDR3 annotation of TCR sequences was performed with Decombinator V4. Expanded TCRs were defined as changing significantly between any two time points under a Poisson model with p below 0.0001. TCR abundances were normalised to the total number of TCRs sequenced per sample and expressed as counts per million. TRAV1-2 paired with TRAJ12, TRAJ20 or TRAJ33 defined MAIT TCRs, while TRAV10 paired with TRAJ18 defined iNKT TCRs. VDJdb, accessed 1 November 2021, was searched for CMV, EBV and SARS-CoV-2 annotated TCRs, with TCRs annotated for multiple antigens excluded. Using fastp at Q25 and MiXCR, TCRdb reprocessed the public reads and kept productive beta chains. Records with the same CDR3 protein are collapsed into one entry carrying the most frequent genes and DNA. TCRdb's processing, not the authors' own work, is the source of the V and J calls. This sample is represented by 50,000 to 60,000 distinct CDR3 sequences; approximately 10% of them were singletons. The biggest ten clones account for 3.5% to 4% of the sample.

The germline V end is reduced by 2 bases and the J end by 8 bases; junction bases left unmatched: 14. The CDR3 contains 18 residues, cysteine and phenylalanine counted. Only the CDR3 part of the read is kept: 54 bases, read in frame from the first base. The germline V gene encodes CDR1 MNHEY and CDR2 SMNVEV (reference sequence). The study was a case-control design nested within a healthcare worker cohort in London, UK, with weekly nasopharyngeal swab PCR tests and blood sampling. Healthcare workers were recruited during the week of the UK lockdown, between 23 and 31 March 2020, and followed weekly for up to roughly 15 weeks. The investigation overall reported the following: VDJdb matching was skewed toward anti-spike CD8 responses and likely underestimated virus-specific expansions by missing private and CD4 specificities.

The table lists this clonotype with a few counts. The antigen it binds to is not known. The sample holds no much larger clone one base away, and base qualities are not on file. The source is an adult who was a healthcare worker with PCR-confirmed SARS-CoV-2 infection or an uninfected control (not recorded which). The chain joins TRBV27 to TRBJ2-3; a stretch of 12 junction bases matches TRBD2. The sequenced sample was whole blood, obtained at baseline. The nucleotides read TGTGCCAGCAGTTTAGGGACCCGACTAGCGGGAGTGGGAGGTACGCAGTATTTT. Its product reads: CASSLGTRLAGVGGTQYF.